This T cell receptor (beta chain) was captured in a study of blood T cell repertoires in COVID-19. Study as a whole: Whether acute or convalescent, the COVID-19 samples came from the United States, Italy and Spain.

Participants were aged 18 to 89 years, lived in 24 US areas, and enrolled virtually. This clone was detected once. V was trimmed by 3 bases and J by 1 base, leaving 11 bases between them. CDR3 size: 15 residues. Germline V lookup: CDR1 SGHAT, CDR2 FQNNGV. Per the original data handling: By means of reference gene primer amplification, nucleated cell counts were estimated. Using immunoSEQ multiplex PCR, the repertoire was profiled, and TCRdb retains in-frame clones only, with some absent. That table gives V, J and clone size, and the DNA gave D and trimming. The table lists 270,000 or so clones, approximately 91% of them singletons.

The chain couples TRBV11-2 to TRBJ2-3; D is unresolved. The clonotype was recovered from a woman aged 40 to 50 with acute COVID-19. What was sequenced was PBMCs or T cells enriched from blood (not recorded which). CDR3 sequence (DNA): TGTGCCAGCAGCTTGAACACAGTGCGCACAGATACGCAGTATTTT. Protein sequence: CASSLNTVRTDTQYF.